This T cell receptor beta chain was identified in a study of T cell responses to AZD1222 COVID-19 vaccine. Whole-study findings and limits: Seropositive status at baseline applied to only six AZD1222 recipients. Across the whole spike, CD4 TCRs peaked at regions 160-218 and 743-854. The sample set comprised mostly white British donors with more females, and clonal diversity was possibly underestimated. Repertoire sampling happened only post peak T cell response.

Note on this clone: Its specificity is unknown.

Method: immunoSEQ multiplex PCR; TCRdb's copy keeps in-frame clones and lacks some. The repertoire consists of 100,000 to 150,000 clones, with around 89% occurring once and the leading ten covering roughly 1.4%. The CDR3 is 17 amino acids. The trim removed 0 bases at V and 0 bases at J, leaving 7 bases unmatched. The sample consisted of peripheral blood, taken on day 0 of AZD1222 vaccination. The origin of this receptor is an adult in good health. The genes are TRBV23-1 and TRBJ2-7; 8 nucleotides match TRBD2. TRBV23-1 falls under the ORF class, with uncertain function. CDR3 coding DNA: TGCGCCAGCAGTCAATCCTACCTAAGCGGGAGCTCCTACGAGCAGTACTTC. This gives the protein CASSQSYLSGSSYEQYF.